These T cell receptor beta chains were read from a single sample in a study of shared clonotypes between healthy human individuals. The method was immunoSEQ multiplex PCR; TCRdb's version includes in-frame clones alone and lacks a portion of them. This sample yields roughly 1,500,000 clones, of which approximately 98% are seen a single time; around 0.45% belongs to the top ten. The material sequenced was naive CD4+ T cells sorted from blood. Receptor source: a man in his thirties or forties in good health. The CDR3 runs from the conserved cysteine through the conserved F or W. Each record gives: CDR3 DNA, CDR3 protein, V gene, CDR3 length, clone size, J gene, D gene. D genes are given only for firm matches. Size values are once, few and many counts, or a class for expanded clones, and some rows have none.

cdr3_nt: TGCGCCAGCAGCTTGGAGAGCCGTCAAGAGACCCAGTACTTC; cdr3_aa: CASSLESRQETQYF; v_call: TRBV5-1; cdr3_length: 14; clone_size: NA; j_call: TRBJ2-5; d_call: NA
cdr3_nt: TGTGCCAGCAGCTACCAGGGGCGAGAGACCCAGTACTTC; cdr3_aa: CASSYQGRETQYF; v_call: TRBV7-9; cdr3_length: 13; clone_size: NA; j_call: TRBJ2-5; d_call: NA
cdr3_nt: TGTGCCAGCAGCTTCGCTAAGGGGGGCCCCTACGAGCAGTACTTC; cdr3_aa: CASSFAKGGPYEQYF; v_call: TRBV7-2; cdr3_length: 15; clone_size: NA; j_call: TRBJ2-7; d_call: NA
cdr3_nt: TGCGCCAGCCGTCTAGCGGGACTAACCTACAATGAGCAGTTCTTC; cdr3_aa: CASRLAGLTYNEQFF; v_call: TRBV5-1; cdr3_length: 15; clone_size: NA; j_call: TRBJ2-1; d_call: TRBD2
cdr3_nt: TGTGCCAGCAGTGAAATGGGTACCGGGGAGCTGTTTTTT; cdr3_aa: CASSEMGTGELFF; v_call: TRBV2; cdr3_length: 13; clone_size: NA; j_call: TRBJ2-2; d_call: NA
cdr3_nt: TGCGCCAGCAGCTTCCGGCTAGCGGGATCCTACAATGAGCAGTTCTTC; cdr3_aa: CASSFRLAGSYNEQFF; v_call: TRBV5-1; cdr3_length: 16; clone_size: once; j_call: TRBJ2-1; d_call: TRBD2
cdr3_nt: TGCAGCGCCCACATCACTGAAGCTTTCTTT; cdr3_aa: CSAHITEAFF; v_call: TRBV29-1; cdr3_length: 10; clone_size: NA; j_call: TRBJ1-1; d_call: NA
cdr3_nt: TGTGCCAGCAGTGAACGGACAGGGTTGGACACAGATACGCAGTATTTT; cdr3_aa: CASSERTGLDTDTQYF; v_call: TRBV2; cdr3_length: 16; clone_size: NA; j_call: TRBJ2-3; d_call: TRBD1
cdr3_nt: TGTGCCAGCAGCCGTGTCGGTGAACAGGGCCCAAACACTGAAGCTTTCTTT; cdr3_aa: CASSRVGEQGPNTEAFF; v_call: TRBV5-4; cdr3_length: 17; clone_size: NA; j_call: TRBJ1-1; d_call: NA
cdr3_nt: TGCGCCAGCAGCTTGGGTTTAGCGGGAATGGGCACAGATACGCAGTATTTT; cdr3_aa: CASSLGLAGMGTDTQYF; v_call: TRBV5-1; cdr3_length: 17; clone_size: NA; j_call: TRBJ2-3; d_call: TRBD2
cdr3_nt: TGCAGTGCGAATGGGGATCAGCCCCAGCATTTT; cdr3_aa: CSANGDQPQHF; v_call: TRBV20-1; cdr3_length: 11; clone_size: NA; j_call: TRBJ1-5; d_call: NA
cdr3_nt: TGTGCCAGCAGCTCCCCTTCTAATGAGCAGTTCTTC; cdr3_aa: CASSSPSNEQFF; v_call: TRBV7-3; cdr3_length: 12; clone_size: NA; j_call: TRBJ2-1; d_call: NA
cdr3_nt: TGTGCCAGCAGTCAAAACAGGGGTGGATCCTACGAGCAGTACTTC; cdr3_aa: CASSQNRGGSYEQYF; v_call: TRBV28; cdr3_length: 15; clone_size: NA; j_call: TRBJ2-7; d_call: TRBD1
cdr3_nt: TGTGCCAGCACCTCCGCCGGGGGCGACGGCTATGGCTACACCTTC; cdr3_aa: CASTSAGGDGYGYTF; v_call: TRBV7-9; cdr3_length: 15; clone_size: NA; j_call: TRBJ1-2; d_call: NA
cdr3_nt: TGTGCCAGCAGTTGGACCGGATACGCTTCCTACGAGCAGTACTTC; cdr3_aa: CASSWTGYASYEQYF; v_call: TRBV7-2; cdr3_length: 15; clone_size: NA; j_call: TRBJ2-7; d_call: NA
cdr3_nt: TGTGCCAGCAGCGTTGCGGCAGGGGAGACCCAGTACTTC; cdr3_aa: CASSVAAGETQYF; v_call: TRBV9; cdr3_length: 13; clone_size: NA; j_call: TRBJ2-5; d_call: NA
cdr3_nt: TGTGCCAGCAGCTTACAGGGGGCAGGGGATACGCAGTATTTT; cdr3_aa: CASSLQGAGDTQYF; v_call: TRBV7-2; cdr3_length: 14; clone_size: NA; j_call: TRBJ2-3; d_call: TRBD1
cdr3_nt: TGCGCCAGCAGCCAAAGTTACAGCAAGACCTACGAGCAGTACTTC; cdr3_aa: CASSQSYSKTYEQYF; v_call: TRBV4-3; cdr3_length: 15; clone_size: NA; j_call: TRBJ2-7; d_call: NA
cdr3_nt: TGTGCCAGCACCCTGGGGAGGACAGGGTGGATCGATGAGCAGTTCTTC; cdr3_aa: CASTLGRTGWIDEQFF; v_call: TRBV5-5; cdr3_length: 16; clone_size: NA; j_call: TRBJ2-1; d_call: TRBD1
cdr3_nt: TGTGCCAGCAGCTGGACCCACACTGAAGCTTTCTTT; cdr3_aa: CASSWTHTEAFF; v_call: TRBV7-9; cdr3_length: 12; clone_size: NA; j_call: TRBJ1-1; d_call: NA
cdr3_nt: TGTGCCAGCAGTTTGATGGTAGCGAAAAGGTTGGGTGAAAAACTGTTTTTT; cdr3_aa: CASSLMVAKRLGEKLFF; v_call: TRBV28; cdr3_length: 17; clone_size: NA; j_call: TRBJ1-4; d_call: NA
cdr3_nt: TGTGCCAGCAGCCCCTTTTACGAGCAGTACTTC; cdr3_aa: CASSPFYEQYF; v_call: TRBV28; cdr3_length: 11; clone_size: NA; j_call: TRBJ2-7; d_call: NA
cdr3_nt: TGTGCCAGCAGCCCCACCCCGGGAGGGTTGGTTAATGAGCAGTTCTTC; cdr3_aa: CASSPTPGGLVNEQFF; v_call: TRBV9; cdr3_length: 16; clone_size: NA; j_call: TRBJ2-1; d_call: TRBD2
cdr3_nt: TGTGCCAGCTCCGGACAGGGGATGATCTCTGGAAACACCATATATTTT; cdr3_aa: CASSGQGMISGNTIYF; v_call: TRBV5-4; cdr3_length: 16; clone_size: NA; j_call: TRBJ1-3; d_call: TRBD1
cdr3_nt: TGTGCCAGCAGTTTTCAGGGGAACTATGGCTACACCTTC; cdr3_aa: CASSFQGNYGYTF; v_call: TRBV27; cdr3_length: 13; clone_size: NA; j_call: TRBJ1-2; d_call: NA
cdr3_nt: TGCGCCAGCAGTGTGCTACAGGGGGCCTACAATGAGCAGTTCTTC; cdr3_aa: CASSVLQGAYNEQFF; v_call: TRBV10-2; cdr3_length: 15; clone_size: once; j_call: TRBJ2-1; d_call: TRBD1
cdr3_nt: TGTGCCAGCTCACAGCTCCCGGGACTAGCGGACCAAGAGACCCAGTACTTC; cdr3_aa: CASSQLPGLADQETQYF; v_call: TRBV18; cdr3_length: 17; clone_size: NA; j_call: TRBJ2-5; d_call: TRBD2
cdr3_nt: TGTGCCAGCAGCGCATCATTGGGACCACCTAACTATGGCTACACCTTC; cdr3_aa: CASSASLGPPNYGYTF; v_call: TRBV9; cdr3_length: 16; clone_size: NA; j_call: TRBJ1-2; d_call: NA
cdr3_nt: TGCGCCAGCAGCTTTCGAGAGGGGCGGGCCAATGAGCAGTTCTTC; cdr3_aa: CASSFREGRANEQFF; v_call: TRBV5-1; cdr3_length: 15; clone_size: NA; j_call: TRBJ2-1; d_call: NA
cdr3_nt: TGTGCCAGCAGCGTAGCTGAAGGGGACTATGGCTACACCTTC; cdr3_aa: CASSVAEGDYGYTF; v_call: TRBV9; cdr3_length: 14; clone_size: NA; j_call: TRBJ1-2; d_call: NA
cdr3_nt: TGCAGCGTCTGCACTAGCGGGAGTTCCACAGATACGCAGTATTTT; cdr3_aa: CSVCTSGSSTDTQYF; v_call: TRBV29-1; cdr3_length: 15; clone_size: NA; j_call: TRBJ2-3; d_call: TRBD2
cdr3_nt: TGTGCCAGCACCCCTTACGAGCAGTACTTC; cdr3_aa: CASTPYEQYF; v_call: TRBV5-6; cdr3_length: 10; clone_size: NA; j_call: TRBJ2-7; d_call: NA
cdr3_nt: TGTGCCAGCAGTTTTGGGGCTATAGAGACCCAGTACTTC; cdr3_aa: CASSFGAIETQYF; v_call: TRBV11-3; cdr3_length: 13; clone_size: NA; j_call: TRBJ2-5; d_call: NA
cdr3_nt: TGCGCCAGCAGCCTGGGGGCAGGGACTGGAAACACCATATATTTT; cdr3_aa: CASSLGAGTGNTIYF; v_call: TRBV5-1; cdr3_length: 15; clone_size: NA; j_call: TRBJ1-3; d_call: NA
cdr3_nt: TGTGCCAGCTCATCCCGGGACAGGGAAAAGTACTTC; cdr3_aa: CASSSRDREKYF; v_call: TRBV18; cdr3_length: 12; clone_size: NA; j_call: TRBJ2-5; d_call: TRBD1
cdr3_nt: TGTGCCAGCAGACCCGAGTCCAGGAACACTGAAGCTTTCTTT; cdr3_aa: CASRPESRNTEAFF; v_call: TRBV5-4; cdr3_length: 14; clone_size: NA; j_call: TRBJ1-1; d_call: NA
cdr3_nt: TGTGCCAGCAGCGTAGCTACGTCTTACGGGATGAACACTGAAGCTTTCTTT; cdr3_aa: CASSVATSYGMNTEAFF; v_call: TRBV9; cdr3_length: 17; clone_size: NA; j_call: TRBJ1-1; d_call: NA
cdr3_nt: TGTGCCAGCAGCTTAGGCGGGTCGAATGAGCAGTTCTTC; cdr3_aa: CASSLGGSNEQFF; v_call: TRBV11-3; cdr3_length: 13; clone_size: NA; j_call: TRBJ2-1; d_call: NA
cdr3_nt: TGTGCCAGCAGTTACACACCACAGGGGGCGGGGTATGGCTACACCTTC; cdr3_aa: CASSYTPQGAGYGYTF; v_call: TRBV28; cdr3_length: 16; clone_size: once; j_call: TRBJ1-2; d_call: TRBD1
cdr3_nt: TGTGCCAGTAGTATGCGGCAGGGTCTAACCTACGAGCAGTACTTC; cdr3_aa: CASSMRQGLTYEQYF; v_call: TRBV19; cdr3_length: 15; clone_size: NA; j_call: TRBJ2-7; d_call: NA
cdr3_nt: TGTGCCAGCAGCTTGGGATTGAGCTCCTACGAGCAGTACTTC; cdr3_aa: CASSLGLSSYEQYF; v_call: TRBV5-4; cdr3_length: 14; clone_size: NA; j_call: TRBJ2-7; d_call: NA
cdr3_nt: TGTGCCAGCAGCTCGGGGACTAGCGGTAACACAGATACGCAGTATTTT; cdr3_aa: CASSSGTSGNTDTQYF; v_call: TRBV5-4; cdr3_length: 16; clone_size: NA; j_call: TRBJ2-3; d_call: TRBD2
cdr3_nt: TGTGCCAGCAGCTTAGAGCGGACGAAGTCTGAGCAGTTCTTC; cdr3_aa: CASSLERTKSEQFF; v_call: TRBV11-2; cdr3_length: 14; clone_size: NA; j_call: TRBJ2-1; d_call: NA
cdr3_nt: TGCGCCAGCAGCTTGGCCCGACTAGCGGGGGTGGGTTCGAGGTATGCAGATACGCAGTATTTT; cdr3_aa: CASSLARLAGVGSRYADTQYF; v_call: TRBV5-1; cdr3_length: 21; clone_size: NA; j_call: TRBJ2-3; d_call: TRBD2
cdr3_nt: TGTGCCAGCTCACTCACAGGGGCTGGGAGGTACACTGAAGCTTTCTTT; cdr3_aa: CASSLTGAGRYTEAFF; v_call: TRBV18; cdr3_length: 16; clone_size: NA; j_call: TRBJ1-1; d_call: TRBD1